Shown below are 4 T cell receptor beta chains from a single sample sequenced in a study of T cell responses to AZD1222 COVID-19 vaccine. TCRdb keeps only in-frame clones here, not all; method: immunoSEQ multiplex PCR. The repertoire holds around 60,000 clones, around 81% seen once, with 20% to 30% in the top ten. Specimen: peripheral blood, collected 28 days after the second AZD1222 dose. The receptors originated from an adult who received the AZD1222 COVID-19 vaccine.

This clone was counted only a few times. The chain joins TRBV29-1 to TRBJ2-5; D is uncertain. The germline CDR1 and CDR2 sequences are SQVTM and ANQGSEA. The V end lost 8 bases, the J end lost 2 bases, and 12 bases lay between the germline ends. CDR3 size: 12 residues. The CDR3 loop is CSNLGRQETQYF. In DNA, the CDR3 is TGCAGCAACCTAGGACGTCAAGAGACCCAGTACTTC.

This chain uses TRBV28 with TRBJ2-7; no clear D gene. Between the trimmed V and J ends, which lost 10 bases and 9 bases, there was a span of 19 bases. The CDR3 has 12 residues. In germline, CDR1 is MDHEN, CDR2 SYDVKM. As DNA, the CDR3 is TGTGCCACCATTGGAGTGCTCGTCGGGCAGTACTTC. Translation: CATIGVLVGQYF. The whole variable domain, filled in from reference TRBV28 and TRBJ2-7, reads DVKVTQSSRYLVKRTGEKVFLECVQDMDHENMFWYRQDPGLGLRLIYFSYDVKMKEKGDIPEGYSVSREKKERFSLILESASTNQTSMYLCATIGVLVGQYFGPGTRLTVT.

This clone was found a few times. The chain uses TRBV4-1 and TRBJ2-4; 9 positions agree with TRBD2. Germline CDR1 reads MGHRA; CDR2 reads YSYEKL. The CDR3 spans 18 residues. J was trimmed by 6 bases and V by 0 bases; bases with no gene match: 12. CDR3 loop: CASSQDPSGGSGPNIQYF. CDR3 bases: TGCGCCAGCAGCCAAGATCCAAGCGGGGGGTCGGGTCCAAACATTCAGTACTTC.

The gene calls are TRBV5-5 and TRBJ1-3; 8 bases agree with TRBD1. CDR1 and CDR2 (germline): SGHKS, YYEKEE (reference sequence). V dropped 4 bases and J dropped 4; count of bases not matched to a gene: 4. CDR3 length equals 14 residues. The CDR3 DNA reads as TGTGCCAGCAGCCTGACAGGGGAAGGAAACACCATATATTTT. Translated, it gives CASSLTGEGNTIYF.